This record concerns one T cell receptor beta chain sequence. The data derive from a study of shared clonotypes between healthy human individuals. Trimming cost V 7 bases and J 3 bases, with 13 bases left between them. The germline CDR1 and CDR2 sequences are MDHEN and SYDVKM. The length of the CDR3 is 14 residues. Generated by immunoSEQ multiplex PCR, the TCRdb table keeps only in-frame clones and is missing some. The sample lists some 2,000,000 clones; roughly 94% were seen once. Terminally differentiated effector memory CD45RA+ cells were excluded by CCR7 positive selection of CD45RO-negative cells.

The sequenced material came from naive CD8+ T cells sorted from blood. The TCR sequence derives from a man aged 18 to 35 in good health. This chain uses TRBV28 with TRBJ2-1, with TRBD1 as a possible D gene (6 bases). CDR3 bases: TGTGCCAGCACCATGGTCAGGGGCTACAATGAGCAGTTCTTC. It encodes CASTMVRGYNEQFF.